These T cell receptor beta chains were read from a single sample in a study of T cell responses to AZD1222 COVID-19 vaccine. The repertoire was sequenced with immunoSEQ multiplex PCR; TCRdb's copy has only in-frame clones and lacks some. In the table there are more than 100,000 clones, roughly 85% of which are singletons. The material sequenced was peripheral blood, taken on day 0 of AZD1222 vaccination. These TCRs come from an adult in good health. Each CDR3 is given without its conserved first and last residue. The D gene is left open where the match is weak.

j_call	v_call	d_call	cdr3_aa
TRBJ2-7	TRBV5-1	TRBD2	ASSPGLAGGPSYEQY
TRBJ1-2	TRBV12-3/TRBV12-4	.	ASTPGRGYT
TRBJ2-5	TRBV5-6	TRBD2	ASSAGLARETQY
TRBJ1-5	TRBV19	.	ASRQVAGANQPQH
TRBJ2-5	TRBV21-1	.	ASMYGPEETQY
TRBJ2-7	TRBV5-1	.	ASSVGTGTPY
TRBJ2-2	TRBV5-1	TRBD1	ASSLEWTGLTGELF
TRBJ2-1	TRBV9	.	ASSVALVGADGNEQF
TRBJ1-2	TRBV5-1	.	ASSLSLDGAYGYT
TRBJ1-4	TRBV7-8	.	ASSLARVGTNEKLF
TRBJ2-5	TRBV2	TRBD2	ASRQDGRGGQETQY
TRBJ2-7	TRBV30	.	AWSVLEYEQY
TRBJ2-2	TRBV12-3/TRBV12-4	.	ASSLIYTGELF